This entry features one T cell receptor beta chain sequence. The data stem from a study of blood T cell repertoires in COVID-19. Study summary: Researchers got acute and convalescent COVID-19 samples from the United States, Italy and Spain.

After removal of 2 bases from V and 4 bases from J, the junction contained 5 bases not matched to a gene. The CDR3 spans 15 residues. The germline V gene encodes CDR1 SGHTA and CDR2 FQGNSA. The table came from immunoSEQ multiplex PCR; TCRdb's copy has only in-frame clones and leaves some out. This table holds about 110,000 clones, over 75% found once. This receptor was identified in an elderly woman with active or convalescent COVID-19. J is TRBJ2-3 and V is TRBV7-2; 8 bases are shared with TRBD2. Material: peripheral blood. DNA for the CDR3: TGTGCCAGCAGCTTACTGGGACTAGTGGCAGATACGCAGTATTTT. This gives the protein CASSLLGLVADTQYF.